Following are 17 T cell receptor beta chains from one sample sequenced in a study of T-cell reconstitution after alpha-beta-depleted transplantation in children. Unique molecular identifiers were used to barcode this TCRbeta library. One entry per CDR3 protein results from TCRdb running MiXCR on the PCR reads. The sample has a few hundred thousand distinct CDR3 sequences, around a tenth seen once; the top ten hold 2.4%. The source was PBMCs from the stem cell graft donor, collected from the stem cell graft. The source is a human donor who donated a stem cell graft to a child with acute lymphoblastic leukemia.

The CDR3 loop reads CASSPGTEQYF. CDR3 DNA sequence: TGTGCCAGCAGCCCGGGAACCGAGCAGTACTTC. This chain links TRBV7-9 with TRBJ2-7; TRBD2 is a possible D gene (5 bases). With 5 bases removed from V and 6 bases from J, the gap between germline ends came to 8 bases. Germline assignment: CDR1 SEHNR and CDR2 FQNEAQ (reference sequence). This CDR3 is built from 11 residues.

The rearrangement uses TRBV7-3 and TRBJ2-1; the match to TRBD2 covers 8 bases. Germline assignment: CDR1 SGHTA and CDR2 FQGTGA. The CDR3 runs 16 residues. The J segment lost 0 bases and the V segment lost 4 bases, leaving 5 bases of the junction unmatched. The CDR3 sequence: CASSSGGINSYNEQFF. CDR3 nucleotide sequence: TGTGCCAGCAGCTCGGGGGGGATAAACTCCTACAATGAGCAGTTCTTC.

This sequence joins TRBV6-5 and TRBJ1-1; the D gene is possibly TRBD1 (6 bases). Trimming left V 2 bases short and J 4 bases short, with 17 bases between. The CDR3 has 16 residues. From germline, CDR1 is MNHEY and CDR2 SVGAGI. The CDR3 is CASSYGGRVHGTEAFF. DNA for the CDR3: TGTGCCAGCAGTTACGGGGGCAGGGTCCATGGCACTGAAGCTTTCTTT.

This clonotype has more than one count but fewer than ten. The CDR3 region is CASSQQRTGSGNTIYF. The DNA of the CDR3 is TGCGCCAGCAGCCAACAGCGGACAGGATCCGGAAACACCATATATTTT. V gene TRBV4-1 combines with J gene TRBJ1-3, with 7 bases aligning to TRBD1. Germline V gene data show CDR1 as MGHRA and CDR2 as YSYEKL. After removal of 2 bases from V and 4 bases from J, the junction contained 8 bases not matched to a gene. CDR3 length: 16 amino acids.

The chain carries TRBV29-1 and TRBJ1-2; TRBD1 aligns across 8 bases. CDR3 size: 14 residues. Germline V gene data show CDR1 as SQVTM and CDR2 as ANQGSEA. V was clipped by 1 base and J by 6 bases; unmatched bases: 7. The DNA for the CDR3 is TGCAGCGTTGAAGCCACGGACAGGGAGGATGGCTACACCTTC. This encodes CSVEATDREDGYTF.

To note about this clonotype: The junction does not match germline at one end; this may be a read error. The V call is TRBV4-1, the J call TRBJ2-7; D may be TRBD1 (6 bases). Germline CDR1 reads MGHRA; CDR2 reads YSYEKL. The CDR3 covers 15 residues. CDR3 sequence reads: CASSQPGTYSYQQYF. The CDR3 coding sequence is TGCGCCAGCAGCCAACCAGGGACATATTCCTACCAGCAGTACTTC.

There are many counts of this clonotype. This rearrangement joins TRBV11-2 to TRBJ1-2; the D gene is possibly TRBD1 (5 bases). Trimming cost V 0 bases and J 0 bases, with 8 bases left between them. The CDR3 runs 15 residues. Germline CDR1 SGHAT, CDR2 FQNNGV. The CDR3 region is CASSLERGANYGYTF. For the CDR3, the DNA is TGTGCCAGCAGCTTAGAGAGGGGAGCTAACTATGGCTACACCTTC.

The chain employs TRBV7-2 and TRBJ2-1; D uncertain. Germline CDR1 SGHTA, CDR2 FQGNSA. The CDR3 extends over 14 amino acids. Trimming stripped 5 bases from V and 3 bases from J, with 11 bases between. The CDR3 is CASSPNPDYNEQFF. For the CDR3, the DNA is TGTGCCAGCAGCCCAAACCCAGACTACAATGAGCAGTTCTTC.

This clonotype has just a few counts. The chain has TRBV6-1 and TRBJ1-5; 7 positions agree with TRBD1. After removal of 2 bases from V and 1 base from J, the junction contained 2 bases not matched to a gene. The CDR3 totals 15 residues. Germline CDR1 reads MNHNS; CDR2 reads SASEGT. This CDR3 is CASSESGGSNQPQHF. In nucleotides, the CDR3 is TGTGCCAGCAGTGAATCAGGGGGAAGCAATCAGCCCCAGCATTTT.

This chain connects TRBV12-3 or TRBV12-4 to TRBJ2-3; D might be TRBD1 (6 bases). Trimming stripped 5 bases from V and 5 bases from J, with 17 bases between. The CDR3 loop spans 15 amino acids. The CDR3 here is CASSQAGVREDTQYF. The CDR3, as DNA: TGTGCCAGCAGTCAGGCAGGGGTCCGGGAAGATACGCAGTATTTT.

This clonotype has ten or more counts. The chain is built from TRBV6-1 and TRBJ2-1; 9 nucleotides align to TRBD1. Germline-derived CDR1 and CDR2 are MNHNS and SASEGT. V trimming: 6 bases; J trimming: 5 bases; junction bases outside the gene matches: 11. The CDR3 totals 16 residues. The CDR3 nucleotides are TGTGCCAGCAGCTCTCTCGGGACAGGGATCCACAATGAGCAGTTCTTC. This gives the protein CASSSLGTGIHNEQFF.

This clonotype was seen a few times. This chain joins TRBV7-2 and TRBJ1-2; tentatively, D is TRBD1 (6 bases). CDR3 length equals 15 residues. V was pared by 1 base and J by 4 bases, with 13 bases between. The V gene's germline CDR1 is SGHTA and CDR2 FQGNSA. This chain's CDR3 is CASSLEDGGSYGYTF. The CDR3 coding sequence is TGTGCCAGCAGCTTAGAAGATGGGGGCAGCTATGGCTACACCTTC.

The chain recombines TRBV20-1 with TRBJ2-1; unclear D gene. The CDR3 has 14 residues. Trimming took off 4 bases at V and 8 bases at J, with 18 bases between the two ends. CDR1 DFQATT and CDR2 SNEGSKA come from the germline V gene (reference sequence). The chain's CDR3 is CSATTLSVWDEQFF. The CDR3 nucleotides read TGCAGTGCTACTACCCTTTCCGTCTGGGATGAGCAGTTCTTC.

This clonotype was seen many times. The CDR3 sequence: CASSPKNLAGGLYEQYF. CDR3 sequence (DNA): TGCGCCAGCAGCCCTAAAAACCTAGCGGGAGGTCTGTACGAGCAGTACTTC. This rearrangement joins TRBV4-1 to TRBJ2-7; 11 nucleotides match TRBD2. The germline CDR1 and CDR2 sequences are MGHRA and YSYEKL. CDR3 size: 17 residues. The V gene end was trimmed by 4 bases and the J gene end by 4 bases; junction bases not matched to a gene: 12.

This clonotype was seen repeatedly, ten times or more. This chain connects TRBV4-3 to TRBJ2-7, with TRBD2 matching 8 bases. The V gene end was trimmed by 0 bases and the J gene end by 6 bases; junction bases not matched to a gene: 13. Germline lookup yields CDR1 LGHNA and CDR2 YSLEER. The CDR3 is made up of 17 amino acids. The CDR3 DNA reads TGCGCCAGCAGCCAAGATCTCGCGGGAGGTCCAAGATCCGAGCAGTACTTC. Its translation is CASSQDLAGGPRSEQYF.

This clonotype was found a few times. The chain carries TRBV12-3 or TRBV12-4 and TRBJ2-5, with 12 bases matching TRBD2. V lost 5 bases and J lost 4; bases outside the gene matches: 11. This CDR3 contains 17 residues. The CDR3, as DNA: TGTGCCAGCAGTGCAAAGTCCCCACTAGCGGGGGGAGAGACCCAGTACTTC. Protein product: CASSAKSPLAGGETQYF.

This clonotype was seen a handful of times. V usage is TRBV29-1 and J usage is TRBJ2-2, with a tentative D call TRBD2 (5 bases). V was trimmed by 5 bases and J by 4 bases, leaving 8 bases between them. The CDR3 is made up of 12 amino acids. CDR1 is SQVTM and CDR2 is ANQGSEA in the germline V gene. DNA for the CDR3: TGCAGCGTTAATAGCGTCACCGGGGAGCTGTTTTTT. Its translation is CSVNSVTGELFF.